The T cell receptor (beta chain) under discussion was sequenced for a study of cytomegalovirus exposure and HLA in healthy donors. The PCR made use of 60 Vbeta and 13 Jbeta primers. Produced via immunoSEQ multiplex PCR; TCRdb's table is partial and in-frame only. The sample lists 150,000 to 200,000 clones, roughly 74% occurring once. Germline V gene sequence: CDR1 SGHDT, CDR2 YYEEEE. CDR3 length: 13 residues. The ends lost 5 bases at V and 10 bases at J; junction bases unmatched: 5. This clone has just a few counts. This receptor was identified in a male donor in good health and CMV-seronegative. The source material was PBMCs. The chain uses TRBV5-6 and TRBJ1-4, with 10 bases identical to TRBD1. The CDR3 protein is CASRDRGFRKLFF. CDR3 coding DNA: TGTGCCAGCAGGGACAGGGGGTTTCGAAAACTGTTTTTT. The full variable domain, in which reference TRBV5-6 and TRBJ1-4 provide the parts outside the CDR3, is DAGVTQSPTHLIKTRGQQVTLRCSPKSGHDTVSWYQQALGQGPQFIFQYYEEEERQRGNFPDRFSGHQFPNYSSELNVNALLLGDSALYLCASRDRGFRKLFFGSGTQLSVL.